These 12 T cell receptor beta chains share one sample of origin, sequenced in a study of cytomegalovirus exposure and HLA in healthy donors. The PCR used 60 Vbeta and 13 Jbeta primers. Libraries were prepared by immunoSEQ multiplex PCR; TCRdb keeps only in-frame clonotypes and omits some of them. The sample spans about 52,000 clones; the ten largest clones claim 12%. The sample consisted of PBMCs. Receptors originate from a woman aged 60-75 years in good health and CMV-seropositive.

CDR3: CASSLAPSVTEAFF. The CDR3 nucleotides read TGCGCCAGCAGCTTGGCCCCTTCGGTCACTGAAGCTTTCTTT. The chain has TRBV5-1 and TRBJ1-1; D unclear. The length of the CDR3 is 14 residues. CDR1 is SGHRS, CDR2 YFSETQ, per germline. Trimming took off 0 bases at V and 4 bases at J, with 10 bases between the two ends.

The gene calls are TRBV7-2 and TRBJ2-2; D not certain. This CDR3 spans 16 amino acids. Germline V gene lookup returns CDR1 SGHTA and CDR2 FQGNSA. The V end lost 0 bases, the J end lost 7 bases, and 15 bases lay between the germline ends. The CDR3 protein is CASSLAPTEVGGELFF. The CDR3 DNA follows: TGTGCCAGCAGCTTAGCCCCCACCGAGGTAGGCGGGGAGCTGTTTTTT.

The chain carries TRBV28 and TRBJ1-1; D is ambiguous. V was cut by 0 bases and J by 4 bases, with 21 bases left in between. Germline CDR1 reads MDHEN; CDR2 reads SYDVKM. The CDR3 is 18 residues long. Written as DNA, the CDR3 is TGTGCCAGCAGTTTATGCACAGCCCAGTTATGTATGAGCACTGAAGCTTTCTTT. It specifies CASSLCTAQLCMSTEAFF.

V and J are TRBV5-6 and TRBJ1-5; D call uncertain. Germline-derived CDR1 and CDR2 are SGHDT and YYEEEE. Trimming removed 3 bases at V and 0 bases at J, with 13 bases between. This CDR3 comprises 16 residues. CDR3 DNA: TGTGCCAGCAGCTGGATGGCAGGTTATAGCAATCAGCCCCAGCATTTT. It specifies CASSWMAGYSNQPQHF.

The CDR3 DNA sequence: TGTGCCAGCACGTCAGCGTCCTCCTACAATGAGCAGTTCTTC. Translation gives CASTSASSYNEQFF. J is TRBJ2-1 and V is TRBV18; D gene uncertain. The ends were cut back, 8 bases at V and 0 bases at J, with 11 bases in the middle. The germline CDR1 and CDR2 sequences are KGHSH and LQKENI. CDR3 size: 14 residues.

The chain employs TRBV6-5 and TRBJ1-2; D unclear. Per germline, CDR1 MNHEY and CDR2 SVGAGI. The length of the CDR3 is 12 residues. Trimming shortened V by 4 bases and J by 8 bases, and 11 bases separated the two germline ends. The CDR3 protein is CASSSTDGGYTF. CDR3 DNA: TGTGCCAGCAGTTCCACTGACGGGGGCTACACCTTC.

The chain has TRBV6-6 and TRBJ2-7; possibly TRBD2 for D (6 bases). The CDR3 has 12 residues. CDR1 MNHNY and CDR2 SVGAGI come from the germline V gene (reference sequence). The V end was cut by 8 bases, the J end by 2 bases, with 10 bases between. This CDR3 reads CASGGGTYEQYF. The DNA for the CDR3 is TGTGCCAGCGGTGGGGGGACCTACGAGCAGTACTTC.

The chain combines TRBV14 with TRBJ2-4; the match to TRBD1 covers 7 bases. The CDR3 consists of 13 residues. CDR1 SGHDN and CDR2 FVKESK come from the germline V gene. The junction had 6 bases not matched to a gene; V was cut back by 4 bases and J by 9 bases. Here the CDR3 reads CASSRQGRAIQYF. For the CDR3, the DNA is TGTGCCAGCAGCCGACAGGGTCGTGCCATTCAGTACTTC.

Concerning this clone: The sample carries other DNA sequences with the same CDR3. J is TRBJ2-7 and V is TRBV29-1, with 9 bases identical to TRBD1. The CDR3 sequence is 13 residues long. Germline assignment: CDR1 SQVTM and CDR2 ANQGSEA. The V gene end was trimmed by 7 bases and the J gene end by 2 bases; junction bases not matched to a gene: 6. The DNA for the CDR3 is TGCAGCGGGGCGACAGGGGGTACCTACGAGCAGTACTTC. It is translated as CSGATGGTYEQYF.

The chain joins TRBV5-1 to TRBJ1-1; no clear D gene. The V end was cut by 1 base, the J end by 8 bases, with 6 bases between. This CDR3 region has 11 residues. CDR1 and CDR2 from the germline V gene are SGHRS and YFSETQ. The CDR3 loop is CASSLPGEAFF. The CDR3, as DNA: TGCGCCAGCAGCTTGCCGGGGGAAGCTTTCTTT. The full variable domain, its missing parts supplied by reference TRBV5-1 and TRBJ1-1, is KAGVTQTPRYLIKTRGQQVTLSCSPISGHRSVSWYQQTPGQGLQFLFEYFSETQRNKGNFPGRFSGRQFSNSRSEMNVSTLELGDSALYLCASSLPGEAFFGQGTRLTVV.

The CDR3 region is CASSFRDTEAFF. As DNA, the CDR3 is TGCGCCAGCAGTTTCAGGGACACTGAAGCTTTCTTT. V usage is TRBV5-1 and J usage is TRBJ1-1; TRBD1 is a possible D gene (5 bases). Looked up from germline, CDR1 is SGHRS and CDR2 is YFSETQ. The CDR3 covers 12 residues. V gave up 5 bases and J gave up 3 bases, with 8 bases separating them.

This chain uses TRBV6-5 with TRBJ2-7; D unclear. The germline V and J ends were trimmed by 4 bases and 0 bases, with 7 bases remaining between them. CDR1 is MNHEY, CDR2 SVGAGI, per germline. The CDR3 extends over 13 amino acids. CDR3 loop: CASSSADSYEQYF. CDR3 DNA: TGTGCCAGCAGTTCTGCGGACTCCTACGAGCAGTACTTC.